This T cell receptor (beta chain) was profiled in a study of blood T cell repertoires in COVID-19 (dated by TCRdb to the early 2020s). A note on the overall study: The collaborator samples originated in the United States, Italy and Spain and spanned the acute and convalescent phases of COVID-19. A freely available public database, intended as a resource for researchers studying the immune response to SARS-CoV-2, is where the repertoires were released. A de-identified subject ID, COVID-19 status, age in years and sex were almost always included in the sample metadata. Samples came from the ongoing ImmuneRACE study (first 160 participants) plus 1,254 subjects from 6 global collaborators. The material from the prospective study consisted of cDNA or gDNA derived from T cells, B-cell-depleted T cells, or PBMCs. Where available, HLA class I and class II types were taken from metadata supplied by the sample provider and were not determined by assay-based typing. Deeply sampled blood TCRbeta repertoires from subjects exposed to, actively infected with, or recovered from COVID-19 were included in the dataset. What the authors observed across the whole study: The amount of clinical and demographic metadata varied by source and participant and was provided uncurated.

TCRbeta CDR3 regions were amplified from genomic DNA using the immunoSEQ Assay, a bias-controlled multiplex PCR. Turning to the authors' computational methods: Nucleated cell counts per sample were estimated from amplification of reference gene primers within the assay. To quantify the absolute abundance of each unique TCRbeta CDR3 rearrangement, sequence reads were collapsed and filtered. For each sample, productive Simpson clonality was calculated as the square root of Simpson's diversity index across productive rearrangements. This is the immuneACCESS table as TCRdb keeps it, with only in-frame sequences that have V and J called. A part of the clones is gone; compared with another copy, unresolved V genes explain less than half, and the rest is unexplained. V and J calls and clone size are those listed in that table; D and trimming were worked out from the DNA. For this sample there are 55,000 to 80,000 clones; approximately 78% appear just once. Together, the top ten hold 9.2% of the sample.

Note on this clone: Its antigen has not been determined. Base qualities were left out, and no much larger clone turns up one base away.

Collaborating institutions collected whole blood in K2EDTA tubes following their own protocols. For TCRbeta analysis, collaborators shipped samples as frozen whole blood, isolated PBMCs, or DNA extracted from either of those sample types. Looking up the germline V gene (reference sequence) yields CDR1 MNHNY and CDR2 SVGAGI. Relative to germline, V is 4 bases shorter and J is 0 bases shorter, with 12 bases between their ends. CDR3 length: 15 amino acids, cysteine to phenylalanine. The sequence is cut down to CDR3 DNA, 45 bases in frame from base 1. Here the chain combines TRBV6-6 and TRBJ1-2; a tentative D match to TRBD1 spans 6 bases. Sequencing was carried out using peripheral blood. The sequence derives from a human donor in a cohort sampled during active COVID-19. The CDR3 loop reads CASSSKDSTNYGYTF. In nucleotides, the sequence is TGTGCCAGCAGTTCAAAGGACAGCACTAACTATGGCTACACCTTC.